This TCR beta chain came from a study of early T cells in non-severe SARS-CoV-2 infection. Whole-study results and caveats: Private and CD4 specificities were missed by VDJdb matching, skewed to anti-spike CD8.

The V gene lost 6 bases and the J gene lost 0 bases, with 21 bases spanning the gap. Germline values: CDR1 MGHRA, CDR2 YSYEKL. The CDR3 sequence is 17 residues long. TCRdb recomputed calls from the 5' RACE reads with MiXCR, one row per CDR3 protein. In the table there are about 83,000 distinct CDR3 sequences, 10% of which are singletons. This clonotype was detected a few times. The antigen is undetermined. The sample in question was whole blood, obtained at baseline. The V and J genes are TRBV4-1 and TRBJ2-7, with D possibly TRBD1 on 5 matching bases. The sequence came from an adult who was a healthcare worker with PCR-confirmed SARS-CoV-2 infection or an uninfected control (not recorded which). The CDR3 nucleotides are TGCGCCAGCAGGTCCACTTTTACAGGAACGGACTCCTACGAGCAGTACTTC. Translating gives CASRSTFTGTDSYEQYF.